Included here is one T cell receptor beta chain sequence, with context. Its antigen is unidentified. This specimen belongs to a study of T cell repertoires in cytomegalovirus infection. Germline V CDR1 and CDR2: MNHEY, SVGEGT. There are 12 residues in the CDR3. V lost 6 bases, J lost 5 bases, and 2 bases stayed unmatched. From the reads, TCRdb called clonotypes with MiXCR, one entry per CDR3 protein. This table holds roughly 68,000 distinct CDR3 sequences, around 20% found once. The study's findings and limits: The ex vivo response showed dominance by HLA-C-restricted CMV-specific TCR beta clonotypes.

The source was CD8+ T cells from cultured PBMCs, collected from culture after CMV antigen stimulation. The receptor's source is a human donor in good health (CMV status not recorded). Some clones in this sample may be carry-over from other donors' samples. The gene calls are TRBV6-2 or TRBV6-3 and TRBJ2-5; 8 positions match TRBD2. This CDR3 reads CASRGLAETQYF. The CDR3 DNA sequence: TGTGCCAGCAGAGGACTAGCCGAGACCCAGTACTTC.